The clone carrying this TCR beta chain showed up many times. Germline CDR1 reads SGHTA; CDR2 reads FQGTGA. J gave up 5 bases and V 5 bases, and 2 bases lay outside the gene matches. The CDR3 has 13 amino acids. This sample was taken from a study of read filtering for tumor transcriptome and immune sequencing. Study-wide background: Whole-transcriptome libraries were prepared after DNase treatment.

Molecular barcoded adaptors covering alpha/delta and beta/gamma chains were used on about 0.4 ug RNA. From the reads, TCRdb called clonotypes with MiXCR, one entry per CDR3 protein. The sample records about 38,000 distinct CDR3 sequences, about 13% being singletons. This clonotype was sampled from a donor over 35 with multiple myeloma. Material: a population of CD138-negative cells sorted from bone marrow. The chain couples TRBV7-3 to TRBJ2-5, with TRBD1 matching 10 bases. The CDR3 is CASSPGQGETQYF. In DNA, the CDR3 is TGTGCCAGCAGCCCGGGACAGGGGGAGACCCAGTACTTC.